This TCR beta chain was documented in a study of T cell responses to AZD1222 COVID-19 vaccine. Whole-study findings and limits: Along spike, vaccine-associated CD4 TCRs were found throughout, with dominance at 160-218 and 743-854. Most donors were white British, females outnumbered males, and clonal diversity was possibly underestimated. Repertoires were obtained only post-peak T cell response. It was only five to seven AZD1222 recipients who were seropositive at baseline.

The table came from immunoSEQ multiplex PCR; TCRdb's copy has only in-frame clones and leaves some out. The sample lists fewer than 120,000 clones, over 85% occurring once. CDR1 is WNHNN and CDR2 is SYGVQD in the germline V gene (reference sequence). The germline V and J ends were trimmed by 9 bases and 4 bases, with 12 bases remaining between them. CDR3 length: 13 amino acids. Concerning this clone itself: Its antigen remains unknown.

Sequenced material: peripheral blood, taken 28 days after the second AZD1222 dose. This clonotype was sampled from an adult who received the AZD1222 COVID-19 vaccine. The rearrangement uses TRBV10-1 and TRBJ2-2; possibly TRBD1 for D (5 bases). The DNA for the CDR3 is TGCGCCAGTTCCGCAGGGATCACCGGGGAGCTGTTTTTT. Its protein is CASSAGITGELFF.